The present T cell receptor beta chain was sequenced within a study of T cell repertoires in cytomegalovirus infection. The wider study: CMV epitopes in the study were HLA-C-restricted (recently identified) and HLA-B-restricted (well studied). In public TCR beta signatures, there were indications of both CMV infection and matching HLA type. Regarding the study as a whole: Dominant in the ex vivo response were TCR beta clonotypes restricted by HLA-C and specific for CMV. Totalled public TCR beta family frequency picked out people who carried CMV plus the relevant HLA.

Germline V gene data show CDR1 as MNHNY and CDR2 as SVGAGI (reference sequence). V was trimmed by 0 bases and J by 0 bases, leaving 9 bases between them. This CDR3 has 15 residues. TCRdb itself ran the reads through MiXCR, one entry per CDR3 protein. Among fewer than 900,000 distinct CDR3 sequences listed, about 27% were seen once. This clonotype was observed a few times. Its antigen is undetermined. The source material was cultured CD8+ T cells from PBMCs, sampled from culture after CMV antigen stimulation. This chain links TRBV6-6 with TRBJ2-7; D gene uncertain. This TCR was sampled from a human donor in good health (CMV status not recorded). Some clones in this sample may be carry-over from other donors' samples. This CDR3 is CASSYSQTPSYEQYV. The CDR3 DNA follows: TGTGCCAGCAGTTACTCCCAGACTCCCTCCTACGAGCAGTACGTC.